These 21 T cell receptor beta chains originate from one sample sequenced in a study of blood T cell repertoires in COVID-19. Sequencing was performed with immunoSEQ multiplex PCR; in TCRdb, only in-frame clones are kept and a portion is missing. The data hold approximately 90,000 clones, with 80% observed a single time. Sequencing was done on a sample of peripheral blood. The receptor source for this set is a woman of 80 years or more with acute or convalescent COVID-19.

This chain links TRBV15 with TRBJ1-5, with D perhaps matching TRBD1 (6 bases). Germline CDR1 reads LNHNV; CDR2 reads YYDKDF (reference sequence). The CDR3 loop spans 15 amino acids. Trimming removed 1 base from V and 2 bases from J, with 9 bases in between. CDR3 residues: CATSRGGGRNQPQHF. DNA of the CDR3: TGTGCCACCAGCAGAGGCGGGGGCCGCAATCAGCCCCAGCATTTT.

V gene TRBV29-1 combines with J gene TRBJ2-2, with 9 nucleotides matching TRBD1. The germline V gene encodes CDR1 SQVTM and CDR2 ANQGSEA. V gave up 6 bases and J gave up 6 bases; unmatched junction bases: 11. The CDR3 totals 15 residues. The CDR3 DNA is TGCAGCGTCCAGGGGACAGGGAGGGTTCCCGGGGAGCTGTTTTTT. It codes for CSVQGTGRVPGELFF.

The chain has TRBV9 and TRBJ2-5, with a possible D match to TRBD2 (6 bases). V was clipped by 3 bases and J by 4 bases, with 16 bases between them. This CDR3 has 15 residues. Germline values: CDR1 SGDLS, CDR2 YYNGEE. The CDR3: CASSAGGGRSETQYF. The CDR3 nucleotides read TGTGCCAGCAGCGCCGGGGGTGGTCGGTCAGAGACCCAGTACTTC.

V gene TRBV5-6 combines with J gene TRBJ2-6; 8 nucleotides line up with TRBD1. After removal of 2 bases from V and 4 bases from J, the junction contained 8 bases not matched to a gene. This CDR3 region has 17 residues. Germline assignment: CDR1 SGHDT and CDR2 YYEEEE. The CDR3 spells CASSFTAGGAGANVLTF. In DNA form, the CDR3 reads TGTGCCAGCAGCTTTACGGCAGGGGGCGCGGGGGCCAACGTCCTGACTTTC.

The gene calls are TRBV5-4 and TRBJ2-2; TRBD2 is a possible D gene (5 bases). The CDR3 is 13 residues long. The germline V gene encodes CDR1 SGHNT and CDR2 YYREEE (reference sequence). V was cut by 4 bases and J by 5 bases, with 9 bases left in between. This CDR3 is CASSGPGTGELFF. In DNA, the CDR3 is TGTGCCAGCAGCGGGCCGGGGACCGGGGAGCTGTTTTTT.

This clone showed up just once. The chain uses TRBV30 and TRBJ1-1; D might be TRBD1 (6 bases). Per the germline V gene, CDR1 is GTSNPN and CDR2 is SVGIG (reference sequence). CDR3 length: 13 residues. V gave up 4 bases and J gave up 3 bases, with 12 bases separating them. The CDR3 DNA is TGTGCCTGGACCCTACAGGGATACACTGAAGCTTTCTTT. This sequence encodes CAWTLQGYTEAFF. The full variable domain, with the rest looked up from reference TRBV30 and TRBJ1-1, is SQTIHQWPATLVQPVGSPLSLECTVEGTSNPNLYWYRQAAGRGLQLLFYSVGIGQISSEVPQNLSASRPQDRQFILSSKKLLLSDSGFYLCAWTLQGYTEAFFGQGTRLTVV.

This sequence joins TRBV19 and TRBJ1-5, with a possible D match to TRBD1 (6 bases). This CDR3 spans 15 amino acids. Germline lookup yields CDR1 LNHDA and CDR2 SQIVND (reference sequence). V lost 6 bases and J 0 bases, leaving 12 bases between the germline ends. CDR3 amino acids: CASSHGQRSNQPQHF. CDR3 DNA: TGTGCCAGTAGCCACGGACAGCGTAGCAATCAGCCCCAGCATTTT.

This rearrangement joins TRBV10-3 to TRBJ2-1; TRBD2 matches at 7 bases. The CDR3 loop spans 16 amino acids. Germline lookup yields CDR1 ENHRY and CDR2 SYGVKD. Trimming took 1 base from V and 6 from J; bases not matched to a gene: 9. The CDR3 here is CAISEYGGRASNEQFF. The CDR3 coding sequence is TGTGCCATCAGTGAGTATGGGGGGAGGGCCTCCAATGAGCAGTTCTTC.

This CDR3 is CASSLPGSQETQYF. CDR3 nucleotide sequence: TGTGCCAGCTCACTACCGGGCTCACAAGAGACCCAGTACTTC. The V call is TRBV18, the J call TRBJ2-5; D uncertain. V lost 4 bases to trimming and J lost 2 bases, with 11 bases between them. The germline V gene has CDR1 KGHSH and CDR2 LQKENI. The CDR3 spans 14 residues.

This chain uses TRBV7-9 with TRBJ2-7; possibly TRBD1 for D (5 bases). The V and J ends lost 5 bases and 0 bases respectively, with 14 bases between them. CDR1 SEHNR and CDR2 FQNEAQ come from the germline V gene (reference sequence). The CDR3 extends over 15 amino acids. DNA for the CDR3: TGTGCCAGCAGCACTACAGGTGGACACTCCTACGAGCAGTACTTC. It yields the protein CASSTTGGHSYEQYF.

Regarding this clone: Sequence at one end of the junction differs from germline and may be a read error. DNA for the CDR3: TGTGCCAGCAGTCACAACTACGATGAGCAGTTCTTC. It is translated as CASSHNYDEQFF. This chain links TRBV6-6 with TRBJ2-1, with unresolved D. Germline CDR1 is MNHNY and CDR2 is SVGAGI (reference sequence). The CDR3 consists of 12 residues.

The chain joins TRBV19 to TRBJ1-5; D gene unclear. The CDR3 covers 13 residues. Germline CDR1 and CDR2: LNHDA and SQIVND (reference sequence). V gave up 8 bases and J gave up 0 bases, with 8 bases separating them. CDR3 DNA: TGTGCCAGTGGGCAGCCTAGCAATCAGCCCCAGCATTTT. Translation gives CASGQPSNQPQHF.

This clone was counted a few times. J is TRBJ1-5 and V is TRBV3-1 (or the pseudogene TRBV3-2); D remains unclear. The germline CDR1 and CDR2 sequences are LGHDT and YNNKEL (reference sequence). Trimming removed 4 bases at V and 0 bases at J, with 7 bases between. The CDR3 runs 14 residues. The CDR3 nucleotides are TGTGCCAGCAGCCCTGGCAATAGCAATCAGCCCCAGCATTTT. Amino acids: CASSPGNSNQPQHF.

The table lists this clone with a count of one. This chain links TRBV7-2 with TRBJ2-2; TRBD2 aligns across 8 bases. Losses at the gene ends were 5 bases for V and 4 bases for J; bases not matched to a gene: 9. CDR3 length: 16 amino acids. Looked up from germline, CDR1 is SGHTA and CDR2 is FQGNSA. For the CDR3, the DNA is TGTGCCAGCAGCCTAGGACTAGCTAGGGGCACCGGGGAGCTGTTTTTT. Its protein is CASSLGLARGTGELFF.

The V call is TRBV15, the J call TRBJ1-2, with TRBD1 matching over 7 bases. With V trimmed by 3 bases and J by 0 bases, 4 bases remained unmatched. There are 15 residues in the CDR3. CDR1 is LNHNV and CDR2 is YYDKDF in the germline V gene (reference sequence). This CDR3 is CATSRGDSSNYGYTF. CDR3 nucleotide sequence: TGTGCCACCAGCAGGGGGGACAGCTCTAACTATGGCTACACCTTC.

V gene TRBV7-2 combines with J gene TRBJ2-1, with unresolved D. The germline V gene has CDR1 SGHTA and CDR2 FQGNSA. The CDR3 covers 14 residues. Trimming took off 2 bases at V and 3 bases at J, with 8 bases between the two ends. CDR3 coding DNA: TGTGCCAGCAGCTTAAGCCACCTCTACAATGAGCAGTTCTTC. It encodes CASSLSHLYNEQFF.

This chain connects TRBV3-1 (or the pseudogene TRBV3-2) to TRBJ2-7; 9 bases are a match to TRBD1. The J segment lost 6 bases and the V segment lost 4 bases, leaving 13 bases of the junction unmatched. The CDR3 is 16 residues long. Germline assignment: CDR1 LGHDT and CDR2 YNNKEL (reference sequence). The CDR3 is CASSPRYGGTGIEQYF. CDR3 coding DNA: TGTGCCAGCAGCCCACGATACGGTGGGACAGGGATCGAGCAGTACTTC.

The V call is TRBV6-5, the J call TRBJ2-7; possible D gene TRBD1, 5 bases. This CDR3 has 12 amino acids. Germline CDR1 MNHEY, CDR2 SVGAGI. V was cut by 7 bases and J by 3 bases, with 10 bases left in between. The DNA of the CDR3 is TGTGCCAGCAAATTTAGGGGCTACGAGCAGTACTTC. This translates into CASKFRGYEQYF.

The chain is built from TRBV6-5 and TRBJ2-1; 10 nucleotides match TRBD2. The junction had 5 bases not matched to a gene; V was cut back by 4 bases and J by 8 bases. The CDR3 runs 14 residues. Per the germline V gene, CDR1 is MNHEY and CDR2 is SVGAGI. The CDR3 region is CASSSPGTSDEQFF. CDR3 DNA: TGTGCCAGCAGTTCCCCGGGGACTAGCGATGAGCAGTTCTTC.

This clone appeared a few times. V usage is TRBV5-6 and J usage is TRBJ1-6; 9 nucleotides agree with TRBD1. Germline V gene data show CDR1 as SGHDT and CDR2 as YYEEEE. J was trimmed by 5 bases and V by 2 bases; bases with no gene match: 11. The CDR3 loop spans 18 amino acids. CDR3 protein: CASSFPSSRDRDNSPLHF. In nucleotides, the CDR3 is TGTGCCAGCAGCTTTCCTTCGAGCCGGGACAGGGATAATTCACCCCTCCACTTT.

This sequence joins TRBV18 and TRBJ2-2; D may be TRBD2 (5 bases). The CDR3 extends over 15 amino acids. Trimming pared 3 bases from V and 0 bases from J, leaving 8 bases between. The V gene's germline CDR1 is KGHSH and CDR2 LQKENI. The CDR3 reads CASSPLASNTGELFF. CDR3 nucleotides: TGTGCCAGCTCACCCCTAGCTTCGAACACCGGGGAGCTGTTTTTT.